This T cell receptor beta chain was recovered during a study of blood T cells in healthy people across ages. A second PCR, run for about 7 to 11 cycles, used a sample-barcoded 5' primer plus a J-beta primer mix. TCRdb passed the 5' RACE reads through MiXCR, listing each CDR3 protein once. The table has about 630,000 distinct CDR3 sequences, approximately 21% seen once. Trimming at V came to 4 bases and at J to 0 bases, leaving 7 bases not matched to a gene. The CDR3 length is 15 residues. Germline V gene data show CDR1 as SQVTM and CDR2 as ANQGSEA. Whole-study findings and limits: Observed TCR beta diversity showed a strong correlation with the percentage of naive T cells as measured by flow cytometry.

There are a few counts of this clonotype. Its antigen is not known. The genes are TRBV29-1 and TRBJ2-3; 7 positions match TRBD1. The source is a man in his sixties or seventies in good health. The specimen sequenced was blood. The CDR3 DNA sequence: TGCAGCGTTGGTACTGGGACAGCCAGCACAGATACGCAGTATTTT. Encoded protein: CSVGTGTASTDTQYF.